The 9 T cell receptor beta chains presented below share a single source sample, sequenced in a study of T cell responses to AZD1222 COVID-19 vaccine (dated by TCRdb to the early 2020s). The library was built by means of the immunoSEQ multiplex PCR assay. TCRdb's version of the immuneACCESS table is confined to in-frame rearrangements and falls short of the full clone set. An unresolved V gene accounts for under half of the shortfall where checked; the remainder is of unknown origin. The sample table contains more than 150,000 clones; only one count was recorded for 85% to 90% of them. About 0.49% of the sample lies in the top ten. The time point label for this specimen denotes: baseline before first vaccination. The material was peripheral blood, obtained on day 0 of AZD1222 vaccination. These receptors were obtained from an adult in good health.

This CDR3 is CSVGDRDYEQYF. CDR3 nucleotides: TGCAGCGTAGGGGACAGGGACTACGAGCAGTACTTC. The chain recombines TRBV29-1 with TRBJ2-7, with TRBD1 matching over 9 bases. Germline lookup yields CDR1 SQVTM and CDR2 ANQGSEA. This CDR3 is 12 amino acids long. J lost 3 bases, V lost 6 bases, and 3 bases had no gene match.

This clone was seen once. CDR3 bases: TGTGCCAGCAGACCGGGGGGAAAATCCTACAATGAGCAGTTCTTC. Translated: CASRPGGKSYNEQFF. The chain employs TRBV28 and TRBJ2-1, with 7 positions matching TRBD2. After removal of 6 bases from V and 1 base from J, the junction contained 6 bases not matched to a gene. The CDR3 sequence is 15 residues long. Germline lookup yields CDR1 MDHEN and CDR2 SYDVKM.

The rearrangement uses TRBV5-1 and TRBJ2-7, with unresolved D. Germline V gene data show CDR1 as SGHRS and CDR2 as YFSETQ. The CDR3 is 12 amino acids. Trimming left V 3 bases short and J 0 bases short, with 4 bases between. For the CDR3, the DNA is TGCGCCAGCAGCTCGAACTCCTACGAGCAGTACTTC. Translation: CASSSNSYEQYF.

The J gene is TRBJ1-2, the V gene TRBV10-2; no firm D call. The CDR3 sequence is 12 residues long. Germline values: CDR1 WSHSY, CDR2 SAAADI. Deletions cut 8 bases from V and 8 bases from J, with 15 bases between. In DNA, the CDR3 is TGCGCCAGCGCTTTAGGACGGGAAGGCTACACCTTC. Protein: CASALGREGYTF.

The rearrangement joins TRBV11-1 to TRBJ2-7; TRBD2 might be the D (6 bases). Trimming took off 2 bases at V and 0 bases at J, with 8 bases between the two ends. This CDR3 is built from 14 residues. Germline V gives CDR1 SGHAT, CDR2 FQDESV (reference sequence). The CDR3 is CASSLSGLSYEQYF. For the CDR3, the DNA is TGTGCCAGCAGCTTATCGGGACTCTCCTACGAGCAGTACTTC.

The chain joins TRBV5-1 to TRBJ2-6; D gene uncertain. CDR3 length equals 15 residues. Germline CDR1 is SGHRS and CDR2 is YFSETQ. V was cut by 0 bases and J by 2 bases, with 6 bases left in between. The CDR3 protein is CASSLAGPGANVLTF. CDR3 nucleotide sequence: TGCGCCAGCAGCTTGGCTGGACCTGGGGCCAACGTCCTGACTTTC.

The rearrangement uses TRBV3-1 (or the pseudogene TRBV3-2) and TRBJ2-5; 8 positions agree with TRBD2. The V gene end was trimmed by 3 bases and the J gene end by 4 bases; junction bases not matched to a gene: 13. The germline V gene has CDR1 LGHDT and CDR2 YNNKEL (reference sequence). The CDR3 totals 17 residues. CDR3 loop: CASSQISGAATGETQYF. In nucleotides, the CDR3 is TGTGCCAGCAGCCAGATTAGCGGGGCAGCGACCGGAGAGACCCAGTACTTC.

The rearrangement joins TRBV7-9 to TRBJ1-2; TRBD1 agrees at 7 bases. J lost 4 bases, V lost 8 bases, and 7 bases had no gene match. Germline V gene lookup returns CDR1 SEHNR and CDR2 FQNEAQ (reference sequence). CDR3 size: 13 residues. In DNA form, the CDR3 reads TGTGCCAGCTCACCGGGACAGATCTATGGCTACACCTTC. The encoded protein is CASSPGQIYGYTF. The full variable domain, with the rest looked up from reference TRBV7-9 and TRBJ1-2, is DTGVSQNPRHKITKRGQNVTFRCDPISEHNRLYWYRQTLGQGPEFLTYFQNEAQLEKSRLLSDRFSAERPKGSFSTLEIQRTEQGDSAMYLCASSPGQIYGYTFGSGTRLTVV.

The rearrangement links TRBV6-5 to TRBJ1-1; D gene uncertain. V lost 7 bases and J lost 0, with 12 bases in between. This CDR3 comprises 14 residues. Germline CDR1 MNHEY, CDR2 SVGAGI. The CDR3 DNA sequence: TGTGCCAGCACCAACCCGGGGATGAACACTGAAGCTTTCTTT. The encoded protein is CASTNPGMNTEAFF.